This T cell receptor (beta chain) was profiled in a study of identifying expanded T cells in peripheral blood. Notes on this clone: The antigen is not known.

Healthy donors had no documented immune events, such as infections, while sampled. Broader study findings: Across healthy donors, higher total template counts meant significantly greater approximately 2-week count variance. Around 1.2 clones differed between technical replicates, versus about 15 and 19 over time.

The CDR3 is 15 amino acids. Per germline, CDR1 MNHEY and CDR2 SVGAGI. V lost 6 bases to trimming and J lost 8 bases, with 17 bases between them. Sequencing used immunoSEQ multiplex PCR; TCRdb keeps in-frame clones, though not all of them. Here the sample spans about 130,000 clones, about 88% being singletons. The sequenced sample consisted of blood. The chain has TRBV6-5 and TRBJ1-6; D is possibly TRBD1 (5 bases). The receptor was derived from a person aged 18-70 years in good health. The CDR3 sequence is CASSHDIPGYSPLHF. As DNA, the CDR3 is TGTGCCAGCAGCCACGATATACCAGGGTATTCACCCCTCCACTTT.